This T cell receptor beta chain was identified during a study of neurological immune-mediated disorders. This clonotype was seen many times. The V and J ends lost 2 bases and 4 bases respectively, with 13 bases between them. The germline gives CDR1 SGHRS, CDR2 YFSETQ. The CDR3 has 15 residues. Time point indicated: longitudinal time-point 3. As for the cDNA, it was generated by 5'RACE with 10-nucleotide random UMIs. TCRdb ran MiXCR on the 5' RACE reads and lists one entry per CDR3 protein. The table includes tens of thousands of distinct CDR3 sequences, around 4.5% detected once. Sequenced: PBMCs. The rearrangement uses TRBV5-1 and TRBJ2-1; a weak D match, TRBD2 (6 bases). This clonotype originated in an older woman with multiple sclerosis. The CDR3 region is CASSLLGLSYNEQFF. The CDR3 DNA is TGCGCCAGCAGCTTACTGGGACTCAGTTACAATGAGCAGTTCTTC.